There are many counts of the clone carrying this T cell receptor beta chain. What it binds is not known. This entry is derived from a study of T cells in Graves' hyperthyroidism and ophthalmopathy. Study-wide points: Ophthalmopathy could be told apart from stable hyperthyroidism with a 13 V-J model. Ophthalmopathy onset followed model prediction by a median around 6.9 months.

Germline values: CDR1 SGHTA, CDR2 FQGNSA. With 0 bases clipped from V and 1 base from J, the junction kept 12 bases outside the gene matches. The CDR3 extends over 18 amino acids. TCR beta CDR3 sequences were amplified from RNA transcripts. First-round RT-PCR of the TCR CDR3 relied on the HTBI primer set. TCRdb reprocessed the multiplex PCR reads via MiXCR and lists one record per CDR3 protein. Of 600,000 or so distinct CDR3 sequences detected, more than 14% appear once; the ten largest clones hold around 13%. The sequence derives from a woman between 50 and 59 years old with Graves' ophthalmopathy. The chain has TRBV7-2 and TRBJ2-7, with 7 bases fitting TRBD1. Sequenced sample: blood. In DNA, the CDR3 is TGTGCCAGCAGCTTAGCGGCAGCCCGGGCAGGGGGATCCTACGAGCAGTACTTC. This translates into CASSLAAARAGGSYEQYF.